The rows below give T cell receptor beta chains drawn from one sample of a study of shared clonotypes between healthy human individuals. TCRdb keeps only in-frame clones here, not all; method: immunoSEQ multiplex PCR. The sample has around 1 million clones; around 80% are singletons. Specimen: memory CD4+ T cells sorted from blood. These receptors were collected from a man aged 18 to 30 in good health. Each CDR3 is given with its conserved first and last residue. A D gene is named only where the DNA matches it firmly. The size of a clone is reported for some rows only, either as once, few or many, or as a class for expanded clones.

DNA: TGCGCCAGCAGCCAAGTGGGGGCCGGGACTAGGGCCTACGAGCAGTACTTC
CDR3: CASSQVGAGTRAYEQYF
size: .
D: TRBD2
J: TRBJ2-7
V: TRBV4-3

DNA: TGTGCCAGCAGCATAGGGACAGAGACTTATGGCTACACCTTC
CDR3: CASSIGTETYGYTF
size: .
D: TRBD1
J: TRBJ1-2
V: TRBV5-4

DNA: TGTGCCTGGAGTGTACGACTAGCGGAGACCCAGTACTTC
CDR3: CAWSVRLAETQYF
size: .
D: TRBD2
J: TRBJ2-5
V: TRBV30

DNA: TGCGCCAGCAGTTTGAGGGGGGCCTACGAGCAGTACTTC
CDR3: CASSLRGAYEQYF
size: .
D: .
J: TRBJ2-7
V: TRBV10-1

DNA: TGTGCCAGCCGGCGGTTTAGCACAGATACGCAGTATTTT
CDR3: CASRRFSTDTQYF
size: .
D: .
J: TRBJ2-3
V: TRBV6-6

DNA: TGTGCCATCAGTGACCCGCAACCGACTAGCGGGAGTAGGCCAGATACGCAGTATTTT
CDR3: CAISDPQPTSGSRPDTQYF
size: few
D: TRBD2
J: TRBJ2-3
V: TRBV10-3

DNA: TGCGCCAGCAGCCGTTCGGGGACGGGGTACTTC
CDR3: CASSRSGTGYF
size: .
D: .
J: TRBJ2-7
V: TRBV4-1

DNA: TGTGCCAGCAGCCCGCTGCGAATTATGAACACTGAAGCTTTCTTT
CDR3: CASSPLRIMNTEAFF
size: .
D: .
J: TRBJ1-1
V: TRBV14

DNA: TGTGCCAGCAGCTTGAATCCAGGCACGAACACCGGGGAGCTGTTTTTT
CDR3: CASSLNPGTNTGELFF
size: .
D: .
J: TRBJ2-2
V: TRBV5-5

DNA: TGTGCCAGCAGTAAGGACACTCCCGGGGAGCTGTTTTTT
CDR3: CASSKDTPGELFF
size: .
D: .
J: TRBJ2-2
V: TRBV6-1

DNA: TGTGCCAGCTCACCCACAGGGACCCGCACAGATACGCAGTATTTT
CDR3: CASSPTGTRTDTQYF
size: .
D: .
J: TRBJ2-3
V: TRBV18

DNA: TGTGCCAGCAGGACCACGGTAGGCTATGGCTACACCTTC
CDR3: CASRTTVGYGYTF
size: .
D: .
J: TRBJ1-2
V: TRBV2

DNA: TGCAGTGCTAGCCCCCAAGAGACCCAGTACTTC
CDR3: CSASPQETQYF
size: .
D: .
J: TRBJ2-5
V: TRBV20-1

DNA: TGTGCCAGCAGTGCGGAGGCCGGCTATGGCTACACCTTC
CDR3: CASSAEAGYGYTF
size: .
D: .
J: TRBJ1-2
V: TRBV2

DNA: TGTGCCAGTAGTCCGACCGGGACGGCCTATGGCTACACCTTC
CDR3: CASSPTGTAYGYTF
size: .
D: .
J: TRBJ1-2
V: TRBV19

DNA: TGTGCCTGGGGGGACAGGGGCCCCTATGGCTACACCTTC
CDR3: CAWGDRGPYGYTF
size: .
D: TRBD1
J: TRBJ1-2
V: TRBV30

DNA: TGTGCCAGCAGCTTGTATGATCCGGGACCTTACACCTTC
CDR3: CASSLYDPGPYTF
size: few
D: .
J: TRBJ1-2
V: TRBV5-5

DNA: TGTGCCAGCAGCGCCCTAGCGGGGACGAACACCGGGGAGCTGTTTTTT
CDR3: CASSALAGTNTGELFF
size: .
D: TRBD2
J: TRBJ2-2
V: TRBV7-3

DNA: TGCGCCAGCAGCCAAGATAATTCGGCGGCAGGGCCAGAGACCCAGTACTTC
CDR3: CASSQDNSAAGPETQYF
size: .
D: .
J: TRBJ2-5
V: TRBV4-3

DNA: TGCGCCAGCAGCTATACTACTTCGGGACAGGGCACCTACGAGCAGTACTTC
CDR3: CASSYTTSGQGTYEQYF
size: .
D: TRBD1
J: TRBJ2-7
V: TRBV5-1

DNA: TGTGCCAGCAGCCAAGATTCCAACGGACGGCCCATCCACTTT
CDR3: CASSQDSNGRPIHF
size: few
D: .
J: TRBJ1-6
V: TRBV14

DNA: TGCGCCAGCAGCCAACGGGTAGGGGCTAATTCACCCCTCCACTTT
CDR3: CASSQRVGANSPLHF
size: few
D: .
J: TRBJ1-6
V: TRBV4-3

DNA: TGTGCCAGCAGCCCTGCGGGGGGAAATACTCACAATGAGCAGTTCTTC
CDR3: CASSPAGGNTHNEQFF
size: many
D: TRBD2
J: TRBJ2-1
V: TRBV7-2

DNA: TGCAGTGCTTCGGGTGGCTATGGCTACACCTTC
CDR3: CSASGGYGYTF
size: .
D: .
J: TRBJ1-2
V: TRBV20-1

DNA: TGCGCCTCTTACTTGAGCAGTACCTACGAGCAGTACTTC
CDR3: CASYLSSTYEQYF
size: once
D: .
J: TRBJ2-7
V: TRBV5-1

DNA: TGCGCCAGCAGCCCCACCACGTTAAGCTCCTACGAGCAGTACTTC
CDR3: CASSPTTLSSYEQYF
size: .
D: .
J: TRBJ2-7
V: TRBV5-1

DNA: TGTGCCAGCAGGAATGACAGGGGGCAGCAGTACGAGCAGTACTTC
CDR3: CASRNDRGQQYEQYF
size: .
D: TRBD1
J: TRBJ2-7
V: TRBV11-1

DNA: TGTGCCAGCAGTTCCCCCCCTGGCCTGGTCTATGGCTACACCTTC
CDR3: CASSSPPGLVYGYTF
size: .
D: .
J: TRBJ1-2
V: TRBV28

DNA: TGCGCCAGCAGCCAAGGGACTAGCAAGGTCCAAGAGACCCAGTACTTC
CDR3: CASSQGTSKVQETQYF
size: .
D: TRBD2
J: TRBJ2-5
V: TRBV4-1

DNA: TGTGCCAGTAGTATAAACAGCGGGAGGCACAATGAGCAGTTCTTC
CDR3: CASSINSGRHNEQFF
size: many
D: TRBD2
J: TRBJ2-1
V: TRBV19

DNA: TGTGCCTGGACATCACGCACAGATACGCAGTATTTT
CDR3: CAWTSRTDTQYF
size: .
D: .
J: TRBJ2-3
V: TRBV30

DNA: TGTGCCAGCAGCTTAGTTATTGGGCGGGCCGTTGCCGGGGAGCTGTTTTTT
CDR3: CASSLVIGRAVAGELFF
size: .
D: .
J: TRBJ2-2
V: TRBV11-2

DNA: TGTGCCAGCAGCCTGACAGGGACGGGCGAGCAGTACTTC
CDR3: CASSLTGTGEQYF
size: .
D: TRBD1
J: TRBJ2-7
V: TRBV5-5

DNA: TGTGCCAGCAGGGAGTCGGCCAACTATGGCTACACCTTC
CDR3: CASRESANYGYTF
size: .
D: .
J: TRBJ1-2
V: TRBV5-8

DNA: TGCGCCAGCAGACCGGGACAGAGGGTGTTC
CDR3: CASRPGQRVF
size: .
D: TRBD1
J: TRBJ2-7
V: TRBV10-1

DNA: TGCGCCAGCGGTGGGAACACTGAAGCTTTCTTT
CDR3: CASGGNTEAFF
size: .
D: .
J: TRBJ1-1
V: TRBV5-1

DNA: TGTGCCAGCACCCAACAGGGCATGAACACTGAAGCTTTCTTT
CDR3: CASTQQGMNTEAFF
size: .
D: .
J: TRBJ1-1
V: TRBV6-1

DNA: TGTGCCAGCAGTTTAGAGGGGGGCCCATACACTGAAGCTTTCTTT
CDR3: CASSLEGGPYTEAFF
size: .
D: .
J: TRBJ1-1
V: TRBV27

DNA: TGTGCCAGCATTGACAGCGGGAGTAAGTACGAGCAGTACTTC
CDR3: CASIDSGSKYEQYF
size: .
D: TRBD2
J: TRBJ2-7
V: TRBV6-5

DNA: TGTGCCAGCAGCCCAAGGAGGGACACAGATACGCAGTATTTT
CDR3: CASSPRRDTDTQYF
size: .
D: .
J: TRBJ2-3
V: TRBV7-6

DNA: TGTGCCAGCAGGCTACTCACAGGGAACACCGGGGAGCTGTTTTTT
CDR3: CASRLLTGNTGELFF
size: .
D: .
J: TRBJ2-2
V: TRBV27

DNA: TGTGCCAGCAGCCAAGGGGCCACCAACACCGGGGAGCTGTTTTTT
CDR3: CASSQGATNTGELFF
size: once
D: .
J: TRBJ2-2
V: TRBV7-9

DNA: TGTGCCAGCAGCTTTTTCGACAGGGTGTACGAGCAGTACTTC
CDR3: CASSFFDRVYEQYF
size: .
D: TRBD1
J: TRBJ2-7
V: TRBV5-4

DNA: TGTGCCAGCAGTCAAGGGACTAGCGGGGGGTTCTCGTTCACGGAGACCCAGTACTTC
CDR3: CASSQGTSGGFSFTETQYF
size: once
D: TRBD2
J: TRBJ2-5
V: TRBV2

DNA: TGTGCCAGCAGTGCCGGGACTAGCGGAGAGCAGTATTTT
CDR3: CASSAGTSGEQYF
size: .
D: TRBD2
J: TRBJ2-3
V: TRBV6-1

DNA: TGTGCCAGCAGCTTCGGGACTAGCGGAACCTACGAGCAGTACTTC
CDR3: CASSFGTSGTYEQYF
size: few
D: TRBD2
J: TRBJ2-7
V: TRBV5-4

DNA: TGTGCCAGCAGCACGGGACAGGGGAGCTATGGCTACACCTTC
CDR3: CASSTGQGSYGYTF
size: few
D: TRBD1
J: TRBJ1-2
V: TRBV2

DNA: TGTGCCAGCAGCTTGATACCCGGGACTAGCTCTCACGAGCAGTACTTC
CDR3: CASSLIPGTSSHEQYF
size: .
D: TRBD2
J: TRBJ2-7
V: TRBV5-6

DNA: TGTGCCAGCAGTTACGGCGGGGGGGCGGGAGATACGCAGTATTTT
CDR3: CASSYGGGAGDTQYF
size: once
D: TRBD2
J: TRBJ2-3
V: TRBV6-6

DNA: TGTGCCAGCAGCCCGGCCGGGTGGTCAGATACGCAGTATTTT
CDR3: CASSPAGWSDTQYF
size: .
D: .
J: TRBJ2-3
V: TRBV7-8

DNA: TGTGCCAGCAGTGGCCCTGCGAATCAGCCCCAGCATTTT
CDR3: CASSGPANQPQHF
size: .
D: .
J: TRBJ1-5
V: TRBV2

DNA: TGTGCCAGCAGCTTGGGACAGGGATACACAGATACGCAGTATTTT
CDR3: CASSLGQGYTDTQYF
size: .
D: TRBD1
J: TRBJ2-3
V: TRBV5-4

DNA: TGTGCCAGCAGCTTAGTGGGACAGGGTACCTCCTACGAGCAGTACTTC
CDR3: CASSLVGQGTSYEQYF
size: once
D: TRBD1
J: TRBJ2-7
V: TRBV11-2

DNA: TGTGCCTGGAGTGCCCTTGGTCCCCACGAGCAGTACTTC
CDR3: CAWSALGPHEQYF
size: .
D: .
J: TRBJ2-7
V: TRBV30